A single sample gave rise to the 22 T cell receptor beta chains below, sequenced in a study. TCRdb reprocessed the 5' RACE reads via MiXCR and lists one record per CDR3 protein. Seen here are roughly 64,000 distinct CDR3 sequences, 22% observed once, and the top ten hold 2.5% to 3%. Input material: memory CD4+ T cells sorted from a lymph node. Subset given: memory CD4+ T cells, CD4+CD45RO+CD25-. These receptors all stem from a female donor with breast cancer.

V usage is TRBV6-5 and J usage is TRBJ2-5, with D tentatively TRBD2 (5 bases). V was pared by 4 bases and J by 5 bases, with 11 bases between. Germline V gene lookup returns CDR1 MNHEY and CDR2 SVGAGI. The CDR3 sequence is 13 residues long. CDR3 coding DNA: TGTGCCAGCAGTTTCGGGGTGGGGGAGACCCAGTACTTC. Translation gives CASSFGVGETQYF.

The chain joins TRBV5-5 to TRBJ1-4, with 7 bases fitting TRBD1. This CDR3 has 14 residues. The ends lost 2 bases at V and 8 bases at J; junction bases unmatched: 6. Germline lookup yields CDR1 SGHKS and CDR2 YYEKEE (reference sequence). CDR3 sequence (DNA): TGTGCCAGCAGCTTCGGACAGGTTTTAGAAAAACTGTTTTTT. The encoded protein is CASSFGQVLEKLFF. Looking up the rest from reference TRBV5-5 and TRBJ1-4 gives the full variable domain: DAGVTQSPTHLIKTRGQQVTLRCSPISGHKSVSWYQQVLGQGPQFIFQYYEKEERGRGNFPDRFSARQFPNYSSELNVNALLLGDSALYLCASSFGQVLEKLFFGSGTQLSVL.

Only a few counts were recorded for this clonotype. The V call is TRBV29-1, the J call TRBJ2-1; the match to TRBD1 covers 7 bases. From germline, CDR1 is SQVTM and CDR2 ANQGSEA. This CDR3 spans 12 amino acids. The V segment lost 3 bases and the J segment 8 bases; nucleotides outside the gene matches: 4. Here the CDR3 DNA reads TGCAGCGTTGAGGGGACAGTCGATGAGCAGTTCTTC. It specifies CSVEGTVDEQFF.

CDR3 nucleotides: TGTGCCAGCAGTTTAAAGGGACAGCTGCCCTACAATGAGCAGTTCTTC. Its translation: CASSLKGQLPYNEQFF. This chain connects TRBV12-3 or TRBV12-4 to TRBJ2-1; 7 bases line up with TRBD1. After removal of 2 bases from V and 2 bases from J, the junction contained 6 bases not matched to a gene. The CDR3 contains 16 residues.

This sequence joins TRBV7-2 and TRBJ2-3; D is unresolved. The CDR3 length is 13 residues. Trimming shortened V by 3 bases and J by 6 bases, and 10 bases separated the two germline ends. CDR1 and CDR2 from the germline V gene are SGHTA and FQGNSA. DNA for the CDR3: TGTGCCAGCAGCTTCTCAGGTCAGGATACGCAGTATTTT. Protein sequence: CASSFSGQDTQYF.

A few counts support this clonotype. CDR3 region: CAISGGDSGANVLTF. The CDR3 nucleotides read TGTGCCATCAGTGGCGGGGACTCTGGGGCCAACGTCCTGACTTTC. This chain connects TRBV10-3 to TRBJ2-6; tentative D call: TRBD2 (6 bases). CDR3 size: 15 residues. The V gene's germline CDR1 is ENHRY and CDR2 SYGVKD. V lost 4 bases and J 0 bases, leaving 7 bases between the germline ends.

On this clonotype: It may be a read error: a sequence one base away is much more abundant. J is TRBJ2-5 and V is TRBV6-1; 8 positions agree with TRBD2. Losses at the gene ends were 4 bases for V and 9 bases for J; bases not matched to a gene: 7. Germline V CDR1 and CDR2: MNHNS, SASEGT. The CDR3 runs to 13 residues. The CDR3 here is CASSGGLERSQYF. CDR3 sequence (DNA): TGTGCCAGCAGTGGGGGACTAGAGAGGTCCCAGTACTTC.

This clonotype appeared many times. The chain links TRBV5-1 to TRBJ2-3; 10 bases agree with TRBD1. The CDR3 has 17 amino acids. With V trimmed by 4 bases and J by 4 bases, 12 bases remained unmatched. Germline values: CDR1 SGHRS, CDR2 YFSETQ. This CDR3 reads CASSPVTGGFAADTQYF. The CDR3 bases are TGCGCCAGCAGCCCGGTGACAGGGGGCTTTGCAGCAGATACGCAGTATTTT.

The chain employs TRBV6-2 or TRBV6-3 and TRBJ1-2; 8 positions agree with TRBD1. The CDR3 consists of 16 residues. The trim removed 6 bases at V and 1 base at J, leaving 10 bases unmatched. From germline, CDR1 is MNHEY and CDR2 SVGEGT. The CDR3 here is CASSPSGQGLNYGYTF. In DNA, the CDR3 is TGTGCCAGCAGCCCAAGCGGACAGGGCCTTAACTATGGCTACACCTTC.

The rearrangement links TRBV27 to TRBJ1-2; 7 bases align to TRBD1. V was pared by 2 bases and J by 1 base, with 10 bases of the junction left unmatched. The CDR3 has 17 amino acids. CDR1 is MNHEY, CDR2 SMNVEV, per germline (reference sequence). The DNA of the CDR3 is TGTGCCAGCAGTTTAGCACCCGGACAGGACGGTAACTATGGCTACACCTTC. Amino acids: CASSLAPGQDGNYGYTF.

J is TRBJ2-7 and V is TRBV6-1, with D maybe TRBD2 (5 bases). V lost 8 bases to trimming and J lost 3 bases, with 14 bases between them. Germline CDR1 MNHNS, CDR2 SASEGT. This CDR3 region has 13 residues. DNA for the CDR3: TGTGCCAGCGGCCGGGGAAACATCTACGAGCAGTACTTC. It encodes CASGRGNIYEQYF.

This clonotype was observed a handful of times. J is TRBJ1-5 and V is TRBV6-1; no reliable D call. This CDR3 region has 13 residues. The germline V gene encodes CDR1 MNHNS and CDR2 SASEGT. V was pared by 2 bases and J by 5 bases, with 7 bases between. The CDR3 DNA is TGTGCCAGCAGTGAAACACGCGATCAGCCCCAGCATTTT. Translating it yields CASSETRDQPQHF.

This chain joins TRBV20-1 and TRBJ2-1, with unresolved D. The V and J ends lost 6 bases and 7 bases respectively, with 13 bases between them. The CDR3 sequence is 12 residues long. Germline V lookup: CDR1 DFQATT, CDR2 SNEGSKA (reference sequence). The chain's CDR3 is CSASPVGNEQFF. The CDR3 DNA reads TGCAGTGCCTCTCCAGTTGGAAATGAGCAGTTCTTC.

This clonotype has a count of ten or more. The V gene is TRBV5-1, the J gene TRBJ2-5; D unresolved. V was shortened by 5 bases and J by 4 bases, with 15 bases between the two germline ends. CDR1 and CDR2 from the germline V gene are SGHRS and YFSETQ. The CDR3 is 14 residues long. CDR3 sequence: CASSQTIAGETQYF. Written as DNA, the CDR3 is TGCGCCAGCAGTCAAACCATCGCAGGAGAGACCCAGTACTTC.

V and J are TRBV7-2 and TRBJ2-6; D gene ambiguous. V lost 5 bases and J lost 0, with 11 bases in between. CDR3 length equals 16 residues. Germline V gives CDR1 SGHTA, CDR2 FQGNSA. The CDR3 protein is CASSRDAISGANVLTF. Written as DNA, the CDR3 is TGTGCCAGCAGCCGTGACGCCATCTCTGGGGCCAACGTCCTGACTTTC.

This clonotype was recorded many times. At one of its ends the junction is not consistent with the germline gene, which may arise from a read error. The chain links TRBV7-7 to TRBJ2-3, with D tentatively TRBD2 (6 bases). CDR3 size: 14 residues. CDR1 is SSHAT, CDR2 FNYEAQ, per germline (reference sequence). This CDR3 is CASSLSGGRDTQYF. The CDR3 DNA reads TGTGCTAGCAGCCTCTCTGGGGGGAGAGATACGCAGTATTTT. Complete variable domain (other parts from reference TRBV7-7 and TRBJ2-3): GAGVSQSPRYKVTKRGQDVTLRCDPISSHATLYWYQQALGQGPEFLTYFNYEAQPDKSGLPSDRFSAERPEGSISTLTIQRTEQRDSAMYRCASSLSGGRDTQYFGPGTRLTVL.

This clonotype has just a few counts. The genes are TRBV24-1 and TRBJ2-3; D gene unclear. Germline lookup yields CDR1 KGHDR and CDR2 SFDVKD. V gave up 6 bases and J gave up 0 bases, with 9 bases separating them. The length of the CDR3 is 14 residues. The CDR3 loop is CATSLKASTDTQYF. The CDR3 nucleotides read TGTGCCACCAGTTTGAAAGCTAGCACAGATACGCAGTATTTT.

This clonotype was recorded at least ten times. V usage is TRBV12-3 or TRBV12-4 and J usage is TRBJ2-7; the D gene could be TRBD1 or TRBD2 (5 bases each). V was trimmed by 6 bases and J by 9 bases, leaving 15 bases between them. The CDR3 is 12 residues long. In DNA, the CDR3 is TGTGCCAGCAGGCCCCGGGACGAGGGGCAGTACTTC. Translation gives CASRPRDEGQYF.

This chain links TRBV5-1 with TRBJ1-2; possible D gene TRBD1, 6 bases. The length of the CDR3 is 14 residues. V lost 0 bases and J lost 11, with 17 bases in between. Germline lookup yields CDR1 SGHRS and CDR2 YFSETQ. CDR3 amino acids: CASSLGASADRYTF. The CDR3 region has the DNA TGCGCCAGCAGCTTGGGGGCGTCGGCAGACAGGTACACCTTC.

This clonotype showed up just a few times. The chain carries TRBV28 and TRBJ2-2; D not resolved. Germline V CDR1 and CDR2: MDHEN, SYDVKM. The CDR3 length is 16 residues. V gave up 3 bases and J gave up 6 bases, with 17 bases separating them. CDR3 sequence: CASSLLIPGGAGELFF. The DNA of the CDR3 is TGTGCCAGCAGTTTGCTTATCCCCGGTGGGGCCGGGGAGCTGTTTTTT.

This clonotype was detected only a few times. This sequence joins TRBV7-3 and TRBJ1-1, with a possible D match to TRBD1 (5 bases). The V gene lost 1 base and the J gene lost 4 bases, with 10 bases spanning the gap. The CDR3 covers 14 residues. From germline, CDR1 is SGHTA and CDR2 FQGTGA. DNA for the CDR3: TGTGCCAGCAGCTTAAACCCAGGGATCACTGAAGCTTTCTTT. Amino acids: CASSLNPGITEAFF.

This clonotype was picked up a small number of times. The CDR3 loop reads CASNSLGGAFF. CDR3 nucleotide sequence: TGTGCCAGCAACTCTCTCGGGGGAGCTTTCTTT. J is TRBJ1-1 and V is TRBV28; D possibly corresponds to TRBD1 (5 bases). CDR3 length: 11 residues. Per the germline V gene, CDR1 is MDHEN and CDR2 is SYDVKM. The V gene lost 7 bases and the J gene lost 10 bases, with 13 bases spanning the gap.